The 11 T cell receptor beta chains in this list originate from one sample, sequenced in a study of shared clonotypes between healthy human individuals. Profiled with immunoSEQ multiplex PCR; TCRdb holds only in-frame clones, not every one. The profile shows about 2 million clones, about 94% of them singletons. CD8 cells regarded as naive lacked CD45RO, were positively chosen for CCR7, and omitted terminally differentiated effector memory CD45RA+ cells. What was sequenced was naive CD8+ T cells sorted from blood. These receptors all stem from a young man in good health.

The chain is built from TRBV4-2 and TRBJ2-7, with D uncertain. This CDR3 is built from 13 residues. V lost 3 bases to trimming and J lost 2 bases, with 8 bases between them. Germline values: CDR1 LGHNA, CDR2 YNFKEQ. As DNA, the CDR3 is TGTGCCAGCAGCCAGGGATTAGCCTACGAGCAGTACTTC. Its translation is CASSQGLAYEQYF.

This sequence joins TRBV7-8 and TRBJ2-1; D is undetermined. Germline loops: CDR1 SGHVS, CDR2 FQNEAQ. Trimming shortened V by 4 bases and J by 0 bases, and 10 bases separated the two germline ends. The CDR3 has 15 amino acids. CDR3 amino acids: CASSYPPGSYNEQFF. For the CDR3, the DNA is TGTGCCAGCAGCTATCCCCCGGGCTCCTACAATGAGCAGTTCTTC.

This chain connects TRBV4-2 to TRBJ2-7; 9 nucleotides align to TRBD1. The length of the CDR3 is 15 residues. Germline V lookup: CDR1 LGHNA, CDR2 YNFKEQ. J gave up 4 bases and V 4 bases, and 8 bases lay outside the gene matches. CDR3 residues: CASSPTGGSGYEQYF. CDR3 sequence (DNA): TGTGCCAGCAGCCCCACAGGGGGCTCGGGGTACGAGCAGTACTTC.

This sequence joins TRBV2 and TRBJ1-2, with D perhaps TRBD1 (5 bases). The V end was cut by 6 bases, the J end by 3 bases, with 11 bases between. Germline values: CDR1 SNHLY, CDR2 FYNNEI. The CDR3 totals 13 residues. For the CDR3, the DNA is TGTGCCAGCAGCGCAGGGTACGACTATGGCTACACCTTC. This translates into CASSAGYDYGYTF.

This chain uses TRBV15 with TRBJ2-3; 11 nucleotides align to TRBD2. CDR1 is LNHNV, CDR2 YYDKDF, per germline (reference sequence). There are 18 residues in the CDR3. With V trimmed by 0 bases and J by 2 bases, 7 bases remained unmatched. In nucleotides, the CDR3 is TGTGCCACCAGCAGAGATATACTAGCGGGAGAACTCACAGATACGCAGTATTTT. Its translation is CATSRDILAGELTDTQYF.

J is TRBJ2-3 and V is TRBV7-8, with 7 bases matching TRBD2. The germline V gene has CDR1 SGHVS and CDR2 FQNEAQ. The CDR3 has 17 residues. V shed 3 bases, J shed 3 bases, and the junction held 12 bases outside the gene matches. This CDR3 is CASSFDDAGEGTDTQYF. The CDR3 coding sequence is TGTGCCAGCAGCTTCGATGACGCGGGAGAGGGGACAGATACGCAGTATTTT.

As to this clone: The same CDR3 can be traced to other DNA sequences in this sample. The rearrangement joins TRBV7-9 to TRBJ2-3; TRBD2 aligns across 14 bases. CDR3 size: 15 residues. Trimming removed 5 bases from V and 4 bases from J; junction bases left unmatched: 2. CDR1 is SEHNR and CDR2 is FQNEAQ in the germline V gene (reference sequence). CDR3: CASSRLAGGPDTQYF. CDR3 DNA: TGTGCCAGCAGCAGACTAGCGGGAGGGCCAGATACGCAGTATTTT.

CDR3 DNA: TGTGCCAGCAGCTACCGGGACAGGGGTTCCTACGAGCAGTACTTC. This encodes CASSYRDRGSYEQYF. V is TRBV7-2 and J is TRBJ2-7; 10 nucleotides match TRBD1. The CDR3 runs to 15 residues. The junction had 4 bases not matched to a gene; V was cut back by 4 bases and J by 1 base. From germline, CDR1 is SGHTA and CDR2 FQGNSA. The full variable domain, rest sourced from reference TRBV7-2 and TRBJ2-7, is GAGVSQSPSNKVTEKGKDVELRCDPISGHTALYWYRQSLGQGLEFLIYFQGNSAPDKSGLPSDRFSAERTGGSVSTLTIQRTQQEDSAVYLCASSYRDRGSYEQYFGPGTRLTVT.

V is TRBV6-5 and J is TRBJ1-2; D possibly corresponds to TRBD1 (5 bases). Germline CDR1 is MNHEY and CDR2 is SVGAGI. This CDR3 has 15 residues. V lost 3 bases to trimming and J lost 7 bases, with 18 bases between them. The DNA for the CDR3 is TGTGCCAGCAGTTATCTCCGGGACCCAACTTCTGGCTACACCTTC. Translating gives CASSYLRDPTSGYTF.

This clone appeared once. This specimen includes other DNA sequences encoding the same CDR3. The rearrangement uses TRBV4-1 and TRBJ2-1; no clear D gene. With 0 bases removed from V and 7 bases from J, the gap between germline ends came to 4 bases. CDR3 length: 12 residues. Germline V CDR1 and CDR2: MGHRA, YSYEKL. CDR3 protein: CASSQEANEQFF. CDR3 DNA sequence: TGCGCCAGCAGCCAAGAGGCAAATGAGCAGTTCTTC.

This clone was counted once. The gene calls are TRBV27 and TRBJ2-7, with TRBD1 matching 10 bases. The V segment lost 2 bases and the J segment 4 bases; nucleotides outside the gene matches: 5. This CDR3 spans 15 amino acids. CDR1 and CDR2 from the germline V gene are MNHEY and SMNVEV (reference sequence). The CDR3 DNA is TGTGCCAGCAGTTTAGCGGGACAGGGGATGTACGAGCAGTACTTC. Its translation: CASSLAGQGMYEQYF.